This is a list of T cell receptor beta chains from one sample in a study of blood T cell repertoires in COVID-19. Clones were sequenced by immunoSEQ multiplex PCR, and TCRdb holds only the in-frame ones, with some missing. This table has hundreds of thousands of clones, around 87% appearing once. Sequenced: PBMCs or T cells enriched from blood (not recorded which). These receptors all come from a man aged 18 to 30 who had recovered from COVID-19. Each CDR3 is given with its conserved first and last residue. The order of the fields is clone size, D gene, J gene, V gene, CDR3 DNA, CDR3 protein. The D gene is left open where the match is weak. A clone size is listed for some rows: how often the clone was seen (once, few, many), or a class if it is expanded.

>-|-|TRBJ1-4|TRBV7-9
TGTGCCAGCAGACAGGCAACTAATGAAAAACTGTTTTTT
CASRQATNEKLFF
>-|-|TRBJ2-7|TRBV20-1
TGCAGTGCTAGTATTGGCGCGGGGTCCGACTACGAGCAGTACTTC
CSASIGAGSDYEQYF
>-|-|TRBJ2-1|TRBV2
TGTGCCAGCAGTGTAAGCGGAGGGGAGTTCAATGAGCAGTTCTTC
CASSVSGGEFNEQFF
>-|TRBD1|TRBJ1-1|TRBV7-2
TGTGCCAGCAGCTTCCGCGGACAGGGGGGTGAAGCTTTCTTT
CASSFRGQGGEAFF
>-|-|TRBJ2-7|TRBV5-5
TGTGCCAGCAGCTTGGCTCAGGGGAGATACGAGCAGTACTTC
CASSLAQGRYEQYF
>-|TRBD1|TRBJ1-2|TRBV19
TGTGCCAGTAGGTACAGGGGGCTTAACTATGGCTACACCTTC
CASRYRGLNYGYTF
>-|TRBD2|TRBJ2-7|TRBV12-5
TGTGCTAGTGGTTTGGTATCCAGCGGGATAGGCGAGCAGTACTTC
CASGLVSSGIGEQYF
>-|-|TRBJ1-2|TRBV30
TGTGCCTGGAGTGTACAGGAGACGGAAGACTATGGCTACACCTTC
CAWSVQETEDYGYTF
>-|-|TRBJ1-1|TRBV4-3
TGCGCCAGCAGCCCAAACAGGGTTCGGAACACTGAAGCTTTCTTT
CASSPNRVRNTEAFF
>few|-|TRBJ1-2|TRBV28
TGTGCCAGCAGTTTAGGTGCAACCAAGGGGGGCTACACCTTC
CASSLGATKGGYTF
>-|-|TRBJ2-7|TRBV28
TGTGCCAGCAGTTTGGTTTGGGACACAGGGGGGGACTACGAGCAGTACTTC
CASSLVWDTGGDYEQYF
>-|-|TRBJ1-5|TRBV7-8
TGTGCCAGCAGCCCTGACAGATCATATCAGCCCCAGCATTTT
CASSPDRSYQPQHF